This T cell receptor (beta chain) was captured by sequencing in a study of T-cell memory formation after mild COVID-19. Study results and limitations: Within pre-infection memory, some responding clones were found, suggesting cross-reactive memory joined. Clones that got smaller from day 15 to 85 had even CD4/CD8, while clones growing later tipped toward CD4+. Shrinking CD4+ clones were chiefly CM and EM; CD8+ ones were chiefly EMRA.

Per germline, CDR1 SEHNR and CDR2 FQNEAQ (reference sequence). The J segment lost 5 bases and the V segment lost 5 bases, leaving 1 base of the junction unmatched. The CDR3 length is 14 residues. Using its own MiXCR run on the 5' RACE reads, TCRdb lists one record per CDR3 protein. This repertoire shows about 310,000 distinct CDR3 sequences, roughly 15% found once; its top ten account for 22%. With respect to this clonotype: Its antigen is not known.

Source material: PBMCs or a T cell subset sorted from them (not recorded which). The chain links TRBV7-9 to TRBJ2-3; 13 bases align to TRBD2. The clonotype originates from a man aged 18 to 30 who had mild COVID-19 (a few samples of this study predate the infection). Cell type and time point are not known. CDR3 sequence: CASSRTSGGDTQYF. Here the CDR3 DNA reads TGTGCCAGCAGCCGGACTAGCGGGGGAGATACGCAGTATTTT.